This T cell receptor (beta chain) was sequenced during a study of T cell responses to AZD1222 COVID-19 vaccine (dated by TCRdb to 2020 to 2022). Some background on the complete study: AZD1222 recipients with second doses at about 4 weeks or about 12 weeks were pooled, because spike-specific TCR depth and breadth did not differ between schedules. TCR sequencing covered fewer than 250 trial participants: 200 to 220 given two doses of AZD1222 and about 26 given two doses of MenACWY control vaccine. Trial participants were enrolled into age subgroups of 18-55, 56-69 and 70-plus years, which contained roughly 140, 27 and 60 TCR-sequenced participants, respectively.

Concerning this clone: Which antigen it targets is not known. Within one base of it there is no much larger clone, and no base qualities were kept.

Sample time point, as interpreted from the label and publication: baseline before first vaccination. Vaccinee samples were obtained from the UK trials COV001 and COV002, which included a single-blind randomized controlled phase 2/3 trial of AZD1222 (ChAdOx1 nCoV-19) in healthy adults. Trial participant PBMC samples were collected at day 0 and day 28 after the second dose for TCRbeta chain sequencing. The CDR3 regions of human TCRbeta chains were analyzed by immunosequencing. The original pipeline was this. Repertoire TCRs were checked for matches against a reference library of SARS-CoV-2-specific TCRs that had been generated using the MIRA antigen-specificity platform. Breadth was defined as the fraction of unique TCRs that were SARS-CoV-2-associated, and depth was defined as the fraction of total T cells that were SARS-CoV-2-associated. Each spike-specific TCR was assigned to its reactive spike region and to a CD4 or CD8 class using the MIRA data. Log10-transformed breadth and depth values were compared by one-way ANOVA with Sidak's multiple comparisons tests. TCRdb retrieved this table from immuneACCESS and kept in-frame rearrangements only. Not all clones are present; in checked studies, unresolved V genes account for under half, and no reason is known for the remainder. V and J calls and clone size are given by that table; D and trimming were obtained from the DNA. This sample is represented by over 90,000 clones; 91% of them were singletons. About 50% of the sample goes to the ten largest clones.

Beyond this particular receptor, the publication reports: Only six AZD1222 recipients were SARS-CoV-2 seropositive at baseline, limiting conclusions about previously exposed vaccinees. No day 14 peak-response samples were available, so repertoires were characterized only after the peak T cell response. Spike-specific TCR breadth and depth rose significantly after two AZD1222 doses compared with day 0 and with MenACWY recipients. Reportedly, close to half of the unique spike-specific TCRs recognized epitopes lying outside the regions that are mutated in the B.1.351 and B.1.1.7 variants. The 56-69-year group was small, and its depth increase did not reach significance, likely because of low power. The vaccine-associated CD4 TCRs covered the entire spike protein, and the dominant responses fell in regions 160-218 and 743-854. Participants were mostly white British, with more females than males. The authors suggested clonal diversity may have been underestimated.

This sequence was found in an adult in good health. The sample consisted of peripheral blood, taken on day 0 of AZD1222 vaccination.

The CDR3 protein sequence reads: CATSRVSGRAYNEQFF. The nucleotide sequence reads as follows: TGTGCCACCAGCAGAGTTAGCGGGAGGGCCTACAATGAGCAGTTCTTC. The V and J segments used are TRBV15 and TRBJ2-1; 11 of the junction bases match TRBD2. Relative to germline, V is missing 1 base and J is missing 2 bases, with 1 base of the junction outside any gene match. From a lookup of the germline V gene (reference sequence), CDR1 and CDR2 are LNHNV and YYDKDF. The CDR3, cysteine through phenylalanine, is 16 amino acids long. Only the CDR3 DNA is retained, 48 bases long and in frame from the first base. Extended through the reference TRBV15 and TRBJ2-1 proteins, this CDR3 yields the full variable domain: DAMVIQNPRYQVTQFGKPVTLSCSQTLNHNVMYWYQQKSSQAPKLLFHYYDKDFNNEADTPDNFQSRRPNTSFCFLDIRSPGLGDTAMYLCATSRVSGRAYNEQFFGPGTRLTVL.